The 27 T cell receptor beta chains presented below share a single source sample, sequenced in a study of T cell responses to AZD1222 COVID-19 vaccine. Sequenced by immunoSEQ multiplex PCR; TCRdb stores in-frame clones only, minus some. In the table there are some 140,000 clones, roughly 82% of which are singletons. The input for sequencing was peripheral blood, taken on day 0 of AZD1222 vaccination. These receptors were collected from an adult in good health.

The rearrangement links TRBV18 to TRBJ1-3; tentatively, D is TRBD1 (5 bases). CDR1 is KGHSH and CDR2 is LQKENI in the germline V gene. Trimming removed 6 bases at V and 4 bases at J, with 13 bases between. The CDR3 length is 14 residues. The CDR3 DNA sequence: TGTGCCAGCTCGCCCAGGGAGTCCGGAAACACCATATATTTT. Its protein product is CASSPRESGNTIYF. The complete variable domain, with remaining parts taken from reference TRBV18 and TRBJ1-3, reads NAGVMQNPRHLVRRRGQEARLRCSPMKGHSHVYWYRQLPEEGLKFMVYLQKENIIDESGMPKERFSAEFPKEGPSILRIQQVVRGDSAAYFCASSPRESGNTIYFGEGSWLTVV.

This sequence joins TRBV6-1 and TRBJ1-1; D not certain. CDR1 is MNHNS, CDR2 SASEGT, per germline. CDR3 length: 14 amino acids. V was cut by 0 bases and J by 8 bases, with 13 bases left in between. The CDR3 here is CASSEALGTREAFF. DNA of the CDR3: TGTGCCAGCAGTGAAGCGTTGGGTACAAGGGAAGCTTTCTTT.

This clone was observed at least ten times. The chain has TRBV4-1 and TRBJ2-3; either TRBD1 or TRBD2 may supply D (5 bases each). There are 15 residues in the CDR3. Germline loops: CDR1 MGHRA, CDR2 YSYEKL. V lost 6 bases, J lost 0 bases, and 13 bases lay in between. Here the CDR3 reads CASSSSGASTDTQYF. The DNA of the CDR3 is TGCGCCAGCAGTTCGTCCGGGGCTAGCACAGATACGCAGTATTTT.

V is TRBV9 and J is TRBJ2-7; the D gene is possibly TRBD2 (6 bases). In germline, CDR1 is SGDLS, CDR2 YYNGEE. The V gene lost 2 bases and the J gene lost 6 bases, with 15 bases spanning the gap. This CDR3 region has 14 residues. For the CDR3, the DNA is TGTGCCAGCAGCGTGGGGATGGTGGGGGGCGAGCAGTACTTC. This translates into CASSVGMVGGEQYF.

CDR3 in amino acids: CASSWTLSGNTIYF. The CDR3 DNA is TGTGCCAGCAGTTGGACACTCTCTGGAAACACCATATATTTT. The chain links TRBV28 to TRBJ1-3; TRBD1 is a possible D gene (5 bases). Germline CDR1 reads MDHEN; CDR2 reads SYDVKM. V was shortened by 4 bases and J by 0 bases, with 7 bases between the two germline ends. The CDR3 spans 14 residues.

This clone was detected once. The rearrangement joins TRBV30 to TRBJ1-2, with D maybe TRBD1 (6 bases). Germline CDR1 GTSNPN, CDR2 SVGIG (reference sequence). The V end lost 5 bases, the J end lost 4 bases, and 17 bases lay between the germline ends. The length of the CDR3 is 14 residues. The CDR3 DNA is TGTGCCTGGTCATCCAAGGGCAGGGGCTATGGCTACACCTTC. Residues: CAWSSKGRGYGYTF. Full variable domain (remainder filled in from reference TRBV30 and TRBJ1-2): SQTIHQWPATLVQPVGSPLSLECTVEGTSNPNLYWYRQAAGRGLQLLFYSVGIGQISSEVPQNLSASRPQDRQFILSSKKLLLSDSGFYLCAWSSKGRGYGYTFGSGTRLTVV.

This clone was seen more than once but under ten times. The rearrangement joins TRBV30 to TRBJ1-6; TRBD1 matches 8 bases. Germline assignment: CDR1 GTSNPN and CDR2 SVGIG (reference sequence). This CDR3 has 14 residues. The trim removed 3 bases at V and 6 bases at J, leaving 4 bases unmatched. For the CDR3, the DNA is TGTGCCTGGAGACAGGGGGTCGGTAATTCACCCCTCCACTTT. It encodes CAWRQGVGNSPLHF.

The CDR3 DNA sequence: TGTGCCAGCAGCTTGACGGGGGGAGGTTTTGCGATTAATGAAAAACTGTTTTTT. It translates to CASSLTGGGFAINEKLFF. The genes are TRBV5-4 and TRBJ1-4; D possibly corresponds to TRBD1 (5 bases). The germline V gene encodes CDR1 SGHNT and CDR2 YYREEE (reference sequence). Between the trimmed V and J ends, which lost 1 base and 4 bases, there was a span of 20 bases. The CDR3 runs 18 residues.

CDR3 nucleotide sequence: TGTGCCAGCGGGTCAAGGGGTAATTCACCCCTCCACTTT. It codes for CASGSRGNSPLHF. This chain links TRBV3-1 (or the pseudogene TRBV3-2) with TRBJ1-6; TRBD1 is a possible D gene (5 bases). Trimming took off 8 bases at V and 6 bases at J, with 11 bases between the two ends. Per germline, CDR1 LGHDT and CDR2 YNNKEL (reference sequence). The CDR3 covers 13 residues.

The rearrangement uses TRBV5-4 and TRBJ1-1; possibly TRBD1 for D (5 bases). Germline assignment: CDR1 SGHNT and CDR2 YYREEE (reference sequence). The V and J ends lost 4 bases and 7 bases respectively, with 23 bases between them. This CDR3 region has 16 residues. The CDR3 DNA is TGTGCCAGCAGCCCCGCTCTAGTAGGAGGGACCGGTGAAGCTTTCTTT. Protein product: CASSPALVGGTGEAFF. Full variable domain (rest looked up from reference TRBV5-4 and TRBJ1-1): ETGVTQSPTHLIKTRGQQVTLRCSSQSGHNTVSWYQQALGQGPQFIFQYYREEENGRGNFPPRFSGLQFPNYSSELNVNALELDDSALYLCASSPALVGGTGEAFFGQGTRLTVV.

The V call is TRBV28, the J call TRBJ1-2; TRBD1 might be the D (6 bases). CDR1 MDHEN and CDR2 SYDVKM come from the germline V gene. The CDR3 spans 13 residues. Between the trimmed V and J ends, which lost 1 base and 3 bases, there was a span of 6 bases. As DNA, the CDR3 is TGTGCCAGCAGTTTATACAGGGACTATGGCTACACCTTC. Translated: CASSLYRDYGYTF.

This clone was picked up a small number of times. The chain uses TRBV28 and TRBJ1-6, with D uncertain. The CDR3 is 14 residues long. V was clipped by 6 bases and J by 6 bases, with 12 bases between them. CDR1 MDHEN and CDR2 SYDVKM come from the germline V gene. The CDR3 sequence: CASSGPVLNSPLHF. CDR3 bases: TGTGCCAGCAGCGGGCCCGTTCTTAATTCACCCCTCCACTTT.

The genes are TRBV6-1 and TRBJ1-6, with a tentative D call TRBD1 (6 bases). The V end lost 4 bases, the J end lost 9 bases, and 19 bases lay between the germline ends. The CDR3 has 16 amino acids. Germline lookup yields CDR1 MNHNS and CDR2 SASEGT. CDR3 sequence (DNA): TGTGCCAGCAGTGTCCTAGAGGTACAGGGAGGTTCACCCCTCCACTTT. It specifies CASSVLEVQGGSPLHF.

The V and J genes are TRBV12-3 or TRBV12-4 and TRBJ1-1; D uncertain. V was shortened by 5 bases and J by 1 base, with 8 bases between the two germline ends. The CDR3 covers 13 residues. CDR3 loop: CASSADGNTEAFF. The DNA of the CDR3 is TGTGCCAGCAGTGCGGACGGGAACACTGAAGCTTTCTTT.

This clone occurred once. The chain uses TRBV19 and TRBJ2-7; 8 bases map to TRBD1. The J segment lost 9 bases and the V segment lost 5 bases, leaving 21 bases of the junction unmatched. The germline gives CDR1 LNHDA, CDR2 SQIVND (reference sequence). The CDR3 runs to 17 residues. CDR3 in DNA: TGTGCCAGTAGTCTCCCCCCCGGAGGGACAGGAACCTCGGTGCAGTACTTC. Translated, it gives CASSLPPGGTGTSVQYF. The whole variable domain, remainder taken from reference TRBV19 and TRBJ2-7, is DGGITQSPKYLFRKEGQNVTLSCEQNLNHDAMYWYRQDPGQGLRLIYYSQIVNDFQKGDIAEGYSVSREKKESFPLTVTSAQKNPTAFYLCASSLPPGGTGTSVQYFGPGTRLTVT.

With respect to this clone: Germline is not matched at one junction end, which may reflect a read error. The rearrangement uses TRBV18 and TRBJ2-7, with 7 bases fitting TRBD1. This CDR3 has 15 amino acids. CDR1 KGHSH and CDR2 LQKENI come from the germline V gene. This CDR3 reads CASSPLPGQTYEQYF. CDR3 nucleotide sequence: TGTGCCAGCTCGCCACTTCCGGGACAGACCTACGAGCAGTACTTC.

The table lists this clone with a few counts. This rearrangement joins TRBV6-5 to TRBJ2-7; D may be TRBD2 (6 bases). Per germline, CDR1 MNHEY and CDR2 SVGAGI. Trimming cost V 0 bases and J 3 bases, with 12 bases left between them. The CDR3 runs to 15 residues. This CDR3 reads CASSYSGGNSYEQYF. CDR3 nucleotide sequence: TGTGCCAGCAGTTACTCAGGAGGGAATAGCTACGAGCAGTACTTC.

This clone was recorded a few times. V is TRBV28 and J is TRBJ1-6, with D perhaps TRBD1 (6 bases). Trimming took off 7 bases at V and 10 bases at J, with 23 bases between the two ends. The germline gives CDR1 MDHEN, CDR2 SYDVKM. This CDR3 is built from 16 residues. The CDR3, as DNA: TGTGCCAGCACTACCGGAGATCGGGGGGCCGGATCACCCCTCCACTTT. Its translation is CASTTGDRGAGSPLHF.

This clone has just a few counts. V usage is TRBV28 and J usage is TRBJ1-3; D not resolved. Germline loops: CDR1 MDHEN, CDR2 SYDVKM. This CDR3 has 15 amino acids. V was clipped by 3 bases and J by 4 bases, with 13 bases between them. CDR3 loop: CASSFRGRLGNTIYF. Here the CDR3 DNA reads TGTGCCAGCAGTTTTCGAGGGAGATTGGGAAACACCATATATTTT.

The genes are TRBV27 and TRBJ1-1; D uncertain. The germline V and J ends were trimmed by 5 bases and 4 bases, with 14 bases remaining between them. This CDR3 has 14 amino acids. Germline V lookup: CDR1 MNHEY, CDR2 SMNVEV (reference sequence). DNA of the CDR3: TGTGCCAGCAGTATACAGCGGAGCGGCACTGAAGCTTTCTTT. The encoded protein is CASSIQRSGTEAFF.

The genes are TRBV5-1 and TRBJ2-1; TRBD2 might be the D (7 bases). Trimming took 5 bases from V and 6 from J, leaving 18 bases between them. This CDR3 has 15 residues. Per the germline V gene, CDR1 is SGHRS and CDR2 is YFSETQ. The CDR3 DNA reads as TGCGCCAGCAGGCCTCGGCGCGGGGGCGGCAATGAGCAGTTCTTC. It is translated as CASRPRRGGGNEQFF.

V usage is TRBV11-2 and J usage is TRBJ2-1; 9 bases align to TRBD1. This CDR3 region has 15 residues. The trim removed 3 bases at V and 4 bases at J, leaving 4 bases unmatched. Germline values: CDR1 SGHAT, CDR2 FQNNGV. The CDR3 nucleotides read TGTGCCAGCAGCTTCTACAGGGGGCGTTACAATGAGCAGTTCTTC. It specifies CASSFYRGRYNEQFF.

This chain links TRBV24-1 with TRBJ1-4; maybe TRBD1 (6 bases). V lost 4 bases to trimming and J lost 4 bases, with 9 bases between them. The CDR3 has 14 amino acids. CDR1 is KGHDR and CDR2 is SFDVKD in the germline V gene. This chain's CDR3 is CATSEGAHNEKLFF. The DNA of the CDR3 is TGTGCCACCAGTGAGGGGGCCCATAATGAAAAACTGTTTTTT.

The chain couples TRBV6-1 to TRBJ2-7; 7 bases line up with TRBD1. J was trimmed by 1 base and V by 10 bases; bases with no gene match: 10. The V gene's germline CDR1 is MNHNS and CDR2 SASEGT. The CDR3 is made up of 14 amino acids. The CDR3 region is CATIRDRVSYEQYF. CDR3 sequence (DNA): TGTGCCACTATCCGGGACAGAGTTTCCTACGAGCAGTACTTC.

This chain joins TRBV14 and TRBJ1-1; D unresolved. With 0 bases removed from V and 7 bases from J, the gap between germline ends came to 12 bases. The length of the CDR3 is 14 residues. The germline CDR1 and CDR2 sequences are SGHDN and FVKESK. CDR3 DNA sequence: TGTGCCAGCAGCCAAGATAAAGGGATTGGTGAAGCTTTCTTT. This codes for CASSQDKGIGEAFF.

For this clone: Within the sample, other DNA sequences also encode this same CDR3. This chain uses TRBV5-1 with TRBJ2-2, with 7 bases matching TRBD1. Germline assignment: CDR1 SGHRS and CDR2 YFSETQ. Losses at the gene ends were 4 bases for V and 5 bases for J; bases not matched to a gene: 5. The CDR3 contains 14 residues. CDR3 protein: CASSLNRGTGELFF. The DNA of the CDR3 is TGCGCCAGCAGCCTCAACAGGGGTACCGGGGAGCTGTTTTTT.

The chain employs TRBV7-9 and TRBJ1-6, with D hard to call. Germline V gene lookup returns CDR1 SEHNR and CDR2 FQNEAQ (reference sequence). Trimming shortened V by 3 bases and J by 8 bases, and 8 bases separated the two germline ends. The CDR3 is made up of 13 amino acids. CDR3 nucleotide sequence: TGTGCCAGCAGCTTTCCACACCATTCACCCCTCCACTTT. This sequence encodes CASSFPHHSPLHF.